This T cell receptor beta chain was identified in a study of post-analysis software for immune sequencing data. Study results and limitations: TRBV5-6, TRBV5-1 and TRBV20-1 were among roughly five TRBV segments more frequent in patients than controls.

With regard to this clonotype: Its antigen is undetermined.

The CDR3 totals 14 residues. V lost 4 bases, J lost 5 bases, and 14 bases lay in between. Germline CDR1 and CDR2: SGHTA and FQGNSA. The library was made from cDNA and included unique molecular identifiers. Each CDR3 protein is one row after TCRdb ran MiXCR on the PCR reads. The sample holds about 810,000 distinct CDR3 sequences, under 70% seen once. Source material: blood. This sequence originates from a girl between 10 and 17 years old with multiple sclerosis. The chain is built from TRBV7-2 and TRBJ2-5; the D gene is possibly TRBD1 (6 bases). The CDR3 region is CASSWQGLSETQYF. CDR3 DNA sequence: TGTGCCAGCAGCTGGCAGGGGTTAAGCGAGACCCAGTACTTC.